This T cell receptor beta chain is drawn from a study of blood T cell repertoires in COVID-19. Sequencing was performed with immunoSEQ multiplex PCR; in TCRdb, only in-frame clones are kept and a portion is missing. The data show about 300,000 clones, roughly 90% seen once. The receptor's source is a woman aged 50 to 65 who had been exposed to COVID-19. Source material: PBMCs or T cells enriched from blood (not recorded which).

The CDR3: CASSSELAGRAVDTQYF. CDR3 DNA sequence: TGTGCCAGCAGCTCCGAACTAGCGGGACGGGCAGTGGATACGCAGTATTTT. The rearrangement uses TRBV5-6 and TRBJ2-3; 10 bases agree with TRBD2. CDR1 is SGHDT and CDR2 is YYEEEE in the germline V gene. This CDR3 region has 17 residues. With 3 bases clipped from V and 6 bases from J, the junction kept 13 bases outside the gene matches.